The clone carrying this TCR beta chain was recorded many times. Its antigen is unidentified. The data derive from a study of T cell repertoires in cytomegalovirus infection. The wider study: Shared public TCR beta signatures pointed to both CMV infection and a matching HLA type. Study-level findings and limits: Cumulative frequency of public TCR beta families picked out carriers of CMV plus the relevant HLA. HLA-C-restricted CMV clonotypes gave the most frequent clonotype in two of eight donors.

TCRdb passed the reads through MiXCR, listing each CDR3 protein once. Of under 800,000 distinct CDR3 sequences listed, roughly a quarter are singletons. This sequence was found in a human donor in good health (CMV status not recorded). Some clones in this sample may be carry-over from other donors' samples. The material sequenced was CD8+ T cells from PBMCs.

The CDR3, as DNA: TGTGCCAGCAGCTTGGGACAGGGAAGCGGCTACACCTTC. This encodes CASSLGQGSGYTF. This chain uses TRBV7-2 with TRBJ1-2; TRBD1 matches 9 bases. The V gene end was trimmed by 3 bases and the J gene end by 8 bases; junction bases not matched to a gene: 4. The CDR3 sequence is 13 residues long. Germline V gives CDR1 SGHTA, CDR2 FQGNSA.